This passage covers 23 T cell receptor beta chains from one sample sequenced in a study of blood T cell repertoires in COVID-19. Data came from immunoSEQ multiplex PCR; TCRdb stores just in-frame clones and leaves some out. The sample consists of around 150,000 clones, 75% to 85% of them appearing once. Material: peripheral blood. These receptors were collected from a human donor in a cohort sampled during active COVID-19.

The chain carries TRBV10-3 and TRBJ2-7; 15 nucleotides match TRBD2. Germline V gene lookup returns CDR1 ENHRY and CDR2 SYGVKD. The CDR3 is 14 residues long. The junction had 6 bases not matched to a gene; V was cut back by 6 bases and J by 9 bases. The CDR3 loop is CAIRTGLAGGAQYF. The CDR3 DNA sequence: TGTGCCATCAGGACGGGACTAGCGGGAGGTGCGCAGTACTTC.

V gene TRBV29-1 combines with J gene TRBJ1-4; D is possibly TRBD1 (6 bases). Germline V lookup: CDR1 SQVTM, CDR2 ANQGSEA. The CDR3 runs 15 residues. Deletions cut 7 bases from V and 4 bases from J, with 19 bases between. The CDR3 sequence is CSARGGDTSNEKLFF. CDR3 nucleotide sequence: TGCAGCGCCCGAGGGGGGGACACGAGTAATGAAAAACTGTTTTTT.

The chain uses TRBV9 and TRBJ1-2, with 8 bases aligning to TRBD1. The CDR3 has 15 residues. Germline trimming cut 1 base from V and 3 bases from J; bases unmatched to any gene: 5. Germline V gene data show CDR1 as SGDLS and CDR2 as YYNGEE. In DNA, the CDR3 is TGTGCCAGCAGCGTACAAACAGGGGGAGACTATGGCTACACCTTC. This translates into CASSVQTGGDYGYTF.

This clone occurred once. The rearrangement joins TRBV3-1 (or the pseudogene TRBV3-2) to TRBJ2-5, with TRBD1 as a possible D gene (6 bases). This CDR3 is built from 17 residues. Per the germline V gene, CDR1 is LGHDT and CDR2 is YNNKEL (reference sequence). V was cut by 0 bases and J by 3 bases, with 17 bases left in between. CDR3 sequence: CASSQDRATGREETQYF. The CDR3 nucleotides read TGTGCCAGCAGCCAAGATAGGGCCACAGGGAGAGAAGAGACCCAGTACTTC.

This sequence joins TRBV4-3 and TRBJ2-7, with D possibly being TRBD1 (6 bases). The CDR3 is 18 residues long. In germline, CDR1 is LGHNA, CDR2 YSLEER. V dropped 2 bases and J dropped 1 base, with 21 bases sitting between them. This CDR3 reads CASSQNPGTLRPSYEQYF. The CDR3 coding sequence is TGCGCCAGCAGCCAAAATCCCGGGACACTACGACCGTCCTACGAGCAGTACTTC.

The J gene is TRBJ2-7, the V gene TRBV7-2; D remains unclear. Germline CDR1 and CDR2: SGHTA and FQGNSA. This CDR3 is built from 16 residues. V was pared by 5 bases and J by 5 bases, with 22 bases between. This CDR3 reads CASSPRSGQGLDEQYF. The CDR3 nucleotides are TGTGCCAGCAGCCCCCGGTCAGGTCAAGGATTGGACGAGCAGTACTTC.

The chain carries TRBV10-3 and TRBJ2-3; 7 positions agree with TRBD1. The V gene end was trimmed by 4 bases and the J gene end by 0 bases; junction bases not matched to a gene: 4. The CDR3 is made up of 15 amino acids. The germline V gene has CDR1 ENHRY and CDR2 SYGVKD. The CDR3 bases are TGTGCCATCAGTGGGGGACAGCTTAGCACAGATACGCAGTATTTT. As protein: CAISGGQLSTDTQYF.

This chain uses TRBV14 with TRBJ2-3; possible D gene TRBD1, 6 bases. The germline gives CDR1 SGHDN, CDR2 FVKESK. The CDR3 has 14 amino acids. Between the trimmed V and J ends, which lost 4 bases and 10 bases, there was a span of 18 bases. The CDR3 sequence: CASSPRGWQIAQYF. The DNA for the CDR3 is TGTGCCAGCAGCCCCAGGGGCTGGCAAATTGCGCAGTATTTT. Full variable domain (outside the CDR3, taken from reference TRBV14 and TRBJ2-3): EAGVTQFPSHSVIEKGQTVTLRCDPISGHDNLYWYRRVMGKEIKFLLHFVKESKQDESGMPNNRFLAERTGGTYSTLKVQPAELEDSGVYFCASSPRGWQIAQYFGPGTRLTVL.

A few counts support this clone. The genes are TRBV12-3 or TRBV12-4 and TRBJ1-4; D remains ambiguous. Trimming shortened V by 6 bases and J by 7 bases, and 12 bases separated the two germline ends. CDR3 size: 13 residues. The CDR3 bases are TGTGCCAGCAGAGCGGCCTCGGGTGAAAAACTGTTTTTT. Translating gives CASRAASGEKLFF.

The sample holds a few counts of this clone. The V call is TRBV6-5, the J call TRBJ2-7, with 9 bases lining up with TRBD1. The V gene's germline CDR1 is MNHEY and CDR2 SVGAGI. V lost 8 bases, J lost 6 bases, and 5 bases stayed unmatched. The CDR3 is made up of 12 amino acids. CDR3 sequence reads: CASRGTGSEQYF. The CDR3 region has the DNA TGTGCCAGCCGAGGGACAGGGAGCGAGCAGTACTTC.

This clone was recorded a few times. V gene TRBV11-2 combines with J gene TRBJ2-5; perhaps TRBD1 as D (6 bases). The CDR3 covers 14 residues. V lost 5 bases and J 3 bases, leaving 13 bases between the germline ends. Germline V gene sequence: CDR1 SGHAT, CDR2 FQNNGV. The CDR3 nucleotides are TGTGCCAGCAGCCAAGGACAGACGAAAGAGACCCAGTACTTC. Translated, it gives CASSQGQTKETQYF.

The chain joins TRBV6-6 to TRBJ2-7, with 10 bases lining up with TRBD1. The germline V gene has CDR1 MNHNY and CDR2 SVGAGI (reference sequence). This CDR3 region has 15 residues. V lost 5 bases to trimming and J lost 0 bases; unmatched junction nucleotides: 4. Here the CDR3 reads CASSTRDRGSYEQYF. Written as DNA, the CDR3 is TGTGCCAGCAGTACCCGGGACAGGGGCTCCTACGAGCAGTACTTC.

This clone appeared a single time. V and J are TRBV19 and TRBJ2-4; 7 positions agree with TRBD1. V lost 4 bases, J lost 8 bases, and 11 bases stayed unmatched. Germline CDR1 reads LNHDA; CDR2 reads SQIVND (reference sequence). There are 15 residues in the CDR3. CDR3 in amino acids: CASSTDRRAEDIQYF. The CDR3 nucleotides read TGTGCCAGTAGTACGGACAGGCGGGCGGAGGACATTCAGTACTTC.

The chain carries TRBV3-1 (or the pseudogene TRBV3-2) and TRBJ2-7; D is unresolved. V gave up 5 bases and J gave up 2 bases, with 7 bases separating them. Per germline, CDR1 LGHDT and CDR2 YNNKEL (reference sequence). The CDR3 covers 12 residues. The CDR3 nucleotides read TGTGCCAGCAGCAAAACAGCCTACGAGCAGTACTTC. Translation gives CASSKTAYEQYF.

V usage is TRBV28 and J usage is TRBJ1-1; perhaps TRBD1 as D (5 bases). Trimming removed 6 bases at V and 0 bases at J, with 14 bases between. The length of the CDR3 is 15 residues. Looked up from germline, CDR1 is MDHEN and CDR2 is SYDVKM. CDR3 protein: CASSQWGEMNTEAFF. CDR3 DNA: TGTGCCAGCAGCCAATGGGGGGAAATGAACACTGAAGCTTTCTTT. Combining the CDR3 with reference TRBV28 and TRBJ1-1 gives the whole variable domain DVKVTQSSRYLVKRTGEKVFLECVQDMDHENMFWYRQDPGLGLRLIYFSYDVKMKEKGDIPEGYSVSREKKERFSLILESASTNQTSMYLCASSQWGEMNTEAFFGQGTRLTVV.

The sample holds a few counts of this clone. The chain joins TRBV6-2 or TRBV6-3 to TRBJ1-1; perhaps TRBD1 as D (6 bases). This CDR3 spans 16 amino acids. In germline, CDR1 is MNHEY, CDR2 SVGEGT. V was clipped by 0 bases and J by 5 bases, with 16 bases between them. CDR3 sequence: CASSYSIGGGRTEAFF. The CDR3, as DNA: TGTGCCAGCAGTTACTCGATTGGCGGGGGCAGGACTGAAGCTTTCTTT.

The chain carries TRBV4-1 and TRBJ2-2; a possible D gene is TRBD1 (6 bases). From germline, CDR1 is MGHRA and CDR2 YSYEKL. Trimming stripped 3 bases from V and 5 bases from J, with 22 bases between. The CDR3 is made up of 18 amino acids. The DNA of the CDR3 is TGCGCCAGCAGCCAGGAACAGGGTATGGGGTGGGTAACCGGGGAGCTGTTTTTT. Its protein product is CASSQEQGMGWVTGELFF.

The V call is TRBV18, the J call TRBJ2-7, with TRBD2 identical over 13 bases. The CDR3 consists of 15 residues. V dropped 2 bases and J dropped 6; count of bases not matched to a gene: 4. From germline, CDR1 is KGHSH and CDR2 LQKENI. For the CDR3, the DNA is TGTGCCAGCTCACCAGGACTAGCGGGAGAAGTCGAGCAGTACTTC. It codes for CASSPGLAGEVEQYF.

The rearrangement uses TRBV7-9 and TRBJ2-7; D may be TRBD2 (5 bases). Germline V lookup: CDR1 SEHNR, CDR2 FQNEAQ (reference sequence). This CDR3 spans 12 amino acids. Trimming cost V 5 bases and J 3 bases, with 8 bases left between them. The CDR3 coding sequence is TGTGCCAGCAGCGCCGGGGTCTACGAGCAGTACTTC. It translates to CASSAGVYEQYF.

This clone showed up just once. V is TRBV3-1 (or the pseudogene TRBV3-2) and J is TRBJ1-5; perhaps TRBD1 as D (5 bases). Germline CDR1 is LGHDT and CDR2 is YNNKEL (reference sequence). V was shortened by 1 base and J by 5 bases, with 27 bases between the two germline ends. This CDR3 contains 20 residues. For the CDR3, the DNA is TGTGCCAGCAGCCAAGGAAAGGACCAGGGCCTCATCAACAATTATCAGCCCCAGCATTTT. This translates into CASSQGKDQGLINNYQPQHF.

This rearrangement joins TRBV5-1 to TRBJ2-1, with 8 bases that match TRBD2. Germline assignment: CDR1 SGHRS and CDR2 YFSETQ. The CDR3 spans 17 residues. With 0 bases clipped from V and 7 bases from J, the junction kept 12 bases outside the gene matches. As DNA, the CDR3 is TGCGCCAGCAGCTTGGGAGGAGCGGGGGAATGGGGGAATGAGCAGTTCTTC. Translating gives CASSLGGAGEWGNEQFF. The full variable domain, its missing parts supplied by reference TRBV5-1 and TRBJ2-1, is KAGVTQTPRYLIKTRGQQVTLSCSPISGHRSVSWYQQTPGQGLQFLFEYFSETQRNKGNFPGRFSGRQFSNSRSEMNVSTLELGDSALYLCASSLGGAGEWGNEQFFGPGTRLTVL.

This chain uses TRBV19 with TRBJ2-7; 9 bases match TRBD2. The CDR3 totals 15 residues. Germline V lookup: CDR1 LNHDA, CDR2 SQIVND (reference sequence). The V segment lost 6 bases and the J segment 1 base; nucleotides outside the gene matches: 7. The CDR3 sequence: CASRDPGLASYEQYF. In nucleotides, the CDR3 is TGTGCCAGTAGGGATCCGGGACTAGCTTCCTACGAGCAGTACTTC.

This clone has just a few counts. The chain has TRBV27 and TRBJ2-2; 10 bases align to TRBD2. Trimming cost V 6 bases and J 5 bases; bases outside gene matches: 6. The CDR3 extends over 15 amino acids. The V gene's germline CDR1 is MNHEY and CDR2 SMNVEV (reference sequence). The CDR3 sequence is CASRLTSGLTGELFF. The CDR3 nucleotides are TGTGCCAGCAGACTGACTAGCGGGCTAACCGGGGAGCTGTTTTTT.